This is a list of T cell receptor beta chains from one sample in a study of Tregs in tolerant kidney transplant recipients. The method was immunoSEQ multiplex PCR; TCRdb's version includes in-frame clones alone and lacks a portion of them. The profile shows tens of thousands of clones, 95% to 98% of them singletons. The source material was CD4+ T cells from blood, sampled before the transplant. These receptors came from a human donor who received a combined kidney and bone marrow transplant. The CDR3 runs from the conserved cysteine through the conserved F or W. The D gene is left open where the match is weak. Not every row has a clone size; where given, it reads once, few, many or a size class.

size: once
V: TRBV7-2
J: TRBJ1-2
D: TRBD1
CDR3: CASSSRDRNGYTF
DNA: TGTGCCAGCAGCTCCCGGGACAGGAATGGCTACACCTTC

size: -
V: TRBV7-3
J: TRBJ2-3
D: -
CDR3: CASSLGLATDTQYF
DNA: TGTGCCAGCAGCTTAGGGCTAGCGACAGATACGCAGTATTTT

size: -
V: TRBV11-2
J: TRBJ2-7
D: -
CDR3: CASSLRGSPYEQYF
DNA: TGTGCCAGCAGCTTAAGGGGGTCCCCCTACGAGCAGTACTTC

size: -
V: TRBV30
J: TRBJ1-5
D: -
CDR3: CAWSRQVSNQPQHF
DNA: TGTGCCTGGAGTAGGCAGGTTAGCAATCAGCCCCAGCATTTT

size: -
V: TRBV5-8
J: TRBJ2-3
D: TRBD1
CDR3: CASSAMWQGGTDTQYF
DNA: TGTGCCAGCAGCGCCATGTGGCAGGGGGGCACAGATACGCAGTATTTT

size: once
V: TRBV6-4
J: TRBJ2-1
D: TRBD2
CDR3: CASSTREGHNEQFF
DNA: TGTGCCAGCAGCACCCGGGAGGGCCACAATGAGCAGTTCTTC

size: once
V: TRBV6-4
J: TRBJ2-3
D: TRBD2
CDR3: CASSVLAGSTDTQYF
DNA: TGTGCCAGCAGTGTCCTAGCGGGATCCACAGATACGCAGTATTTT

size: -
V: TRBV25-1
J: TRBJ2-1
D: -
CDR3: CASSNRGLAYNEQFF
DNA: TGTGCCAGCAGTAACAGGGGACTGGCCTACAATGAGCAGTTCTTC

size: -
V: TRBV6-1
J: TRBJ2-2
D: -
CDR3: CASSVPSNTGELFF
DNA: TGTGCCAGCAGTGTTCCCTCGAACACCGGGGAGCTGTTTTTT

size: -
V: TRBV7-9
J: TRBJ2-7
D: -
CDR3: CASSLPRVRGSYEQYF
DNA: TGTGCCAGCAGCCTCCCAAGGGTTCGGGGCTCCTACGAGCAGTACTTC

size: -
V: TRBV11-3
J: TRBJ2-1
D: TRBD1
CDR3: CASSLLQGAHNEQFF
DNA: TGTGCCAGCAGCTTATTGCAGGGGGCGCACAATGAGCAGTTCTTC

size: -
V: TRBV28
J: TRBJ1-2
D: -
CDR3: CASSLQTDYGYTF
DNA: TGTGCCAGCAGTTTACAGACAGACTATGGCTACACCTTC

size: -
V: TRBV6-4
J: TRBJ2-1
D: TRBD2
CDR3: CASTEGAGGGDEQFF
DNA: TGTGCCAGCACCGAGGGAGCGGGGGGGGGTGATGAGCAGTTCTTC

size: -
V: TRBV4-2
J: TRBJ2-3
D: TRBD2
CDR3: CASSQDRAGGRGGDTQYF
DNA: TGTGCCAGCAGCCAAGACAGGGCGGGAGGCCGTGGGGGAGATACGCAGTATTTT

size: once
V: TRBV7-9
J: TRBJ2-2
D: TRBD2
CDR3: CASSFGTTNTGELFF
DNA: TGTGCCAGCAGCTTCGGGACTACCAACACCGGGGAGCTGTTTTTT

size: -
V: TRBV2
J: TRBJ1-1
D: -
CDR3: CASGLGRVNTEAFF
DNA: TGTGCCAGCGGCCTGGGTCGGGTGAACACTGAAGCTTTCTTT

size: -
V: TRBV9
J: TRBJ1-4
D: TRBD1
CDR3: CASSTEAGGGEKLFF
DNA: TGTGCCAGCAGCACCGAGGCAGGGGGTGGCGAAAAACTGTTTTTT

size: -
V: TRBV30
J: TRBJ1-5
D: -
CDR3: CAGGGGSNQPQHF
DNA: TGTGCCGGGGGGGGCGGTAGCAATCAGCCCCAGCATTTT

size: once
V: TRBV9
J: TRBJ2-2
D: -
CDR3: CASSVDLAGTGELFF
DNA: TGTGCCAGCAGCGTAGACCTAGCTGGCACCGGGGAGCTGTTTTTT

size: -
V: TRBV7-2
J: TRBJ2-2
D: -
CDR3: CASSLAGEWTGELFF
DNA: TGTGCCAGCAGCTTAGCCGGGGAATGGACCGGGGAGCTGTTTTTT

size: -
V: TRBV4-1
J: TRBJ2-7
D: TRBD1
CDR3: CASSQDLGQGFYEQYF
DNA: TGCGCCAGCAGCCAAGATCTGGGACAGGGTTTTTACGAGCAGTACTTC

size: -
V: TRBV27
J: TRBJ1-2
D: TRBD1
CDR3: CASSLQGGLNYGYTF
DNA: TGTGCCAGCAGTTTACAGGGGGGACTGAACTATGGCTACACCTTC

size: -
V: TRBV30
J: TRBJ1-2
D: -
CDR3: CAWNSGQNYGYTF
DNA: TGTGCCTGGAACTCGGGTCAAAACTATGGCTACACCTTC

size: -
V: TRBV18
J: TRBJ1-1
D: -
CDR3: CASSPPRGDHTEAFF
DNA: TGTGCCAGCTCACCACCACGGGGGGACCACACTGAAGCTTTCTTT

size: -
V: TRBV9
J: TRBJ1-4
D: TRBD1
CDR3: CASSQDRGHEKLFF
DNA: TGTGCCAGCAGCCAAGATAGGGGGCATGAAAAACTGTTTTTT

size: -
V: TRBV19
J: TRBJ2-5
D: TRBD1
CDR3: CASSKDRGIETQYF
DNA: TGTGCCAGTAGTAAGGACAGGGGAATAGAGACCCAGTACTTC

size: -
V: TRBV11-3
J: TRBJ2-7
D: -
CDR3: CASSLDRSDYEQYF
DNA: TGTGCCAGCAGCTTAGATCGTTCAGACTACGAGCAGTACTTC

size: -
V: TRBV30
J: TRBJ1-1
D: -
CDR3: CAWNRNTEAFF
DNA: TGTGCCTGGAATAGGAACACTGAAGCTTTCTTT